This T cell receptor beta chain was obtained from a study of shared clonotypes between healthy human individuals. Genomic DNA belonging to each subset was distributed in equal measure over several immunoSEQ plates. Generated by immunoSEQ multiplex PCR, the TCRdb table keeps only in-frame clones and is missing some. Of about 2.3 million clones listed, 85% to 95% are singletons. On this clone: The target antigen is unknown.

Healthy HIV-negative adults with no recent acute infections or vaccinations were recruited as donors. Regarding the study as a whole: Larger estimated richness was generally seen in naive subsets than in memory subsets. An expected dependence of interdonor clonotype sharing on sequencing depth was noted.

This receptor was identified in a man aged 18 to 29 in good health. Some clones in this sample may be carry-over from other donors' samples. The sample consisted of naive CD4+ T cells from PBMCs. The subset: CD45RA+ positively selected.

Here the CDR3 reads CASSTRLALNTGELFF. For the CDR3, the DNA is TGTGCCAGTAGTACCAGACTAGCGTTGAACACCGGGGAGCTGTTTTTT. The chain uses TRBV19 and TRBJ2-2; 8 nucleotides line up with TRBD2. The CDR3 runs to 16 residues. Per germline, CDR1 LNHDA and CDR2 SQIVND (reference sequence). J was trimmed by 1 base and V by 4 bases; bases with no gene match: 5.